Listed here are 16 T cell receptor beta chains from one sample, sequenced in a study of lymphopenia after photon versus proton radiotherapy. Here immunoSEQ multiplex PCR was the method, and the copy in TCRdb shows in-frame clones only, minus some. The top ten hold about 4.3% of the sample, which has roughly 150,000 clones, around 85% seen once. Sample: peripheral blood, taken from a patient treated with photon-based radiotherapy. The receptor source for this set is a man aged 45-65 years with gastric cancer.

The rearrangement joins TRBV29-1 to TRBJ2-7, with D perhaps matching TRBD1 (6 bases). V lost 6 bases and J 6 bases, leaving 18 bases between the germline ends. The germline V gene has CDR1 SQVTM and CDR2 ANQGSEA. The CDR3 has 13 residues. The CDR3 here is CSVWGHRLGEQYF. The DNA for the CDR3 is TGCAGCGTGTGGGGGCACAGACTTGGCGAGCAGTACTTC.

The genes are TRBV6-6 and TRBJ1-1; D perhaps matches TRBD1 (5 bases). The CDR3 totals 12 residues. Germline CDR1 is MNHNY and CDR2 is SVGAGI (reference sequence). CDR3 protein: CTSNRGDTEAFF. For the CDR3, the DNA is TGTACTTCAAATCGGGGGGACACTGAAGCTTTCTTT.

The chain joins TRBV9 to TRBJ2-2; 9 nucleotides agree with TRBD2. V was pared by 2 bases and J by 1 base, with 3 bases of the junction left unmatched. Looked up from germline, CDR1 is SGDLS and CDR2 is YYNGEE. CDR3 size: 16 residues. CDR3 coding DNA: TGTGCCAGCAGCGTCTCTAGCGGGGTGAACACCGGGGAGCTGTTTTTT. Protein product: CASSVSSGVNTGELFF.

The chain has TRBV5-1 and TRBJ2-5; D might be TRBD2 (6 bases). V gave up 0 bases and J gave up 7 bases, with 19 bases separating them. CDR3 size: 16 residues. CDR1 is SGHRS and CDR2 is YFSETQ in the germline V gene. Here the CDR3 reads CASSLEASAGPRTQYF. The DNA of the CDR3 is TGCGCCAGCAGCTTGGAGGCTAGCGCTGGCCCAAGGACCCAGTACTTC.

This clone was seen just once. The chain joins TRBV28 to TRBJ2-7; 10 positions agree with TRBD2. The CDR3 covers 14 residues. The ends lost 6 bases at V and 3 bases at J; junction bases unmatched: 5. Germline CDR1 and CDR2: MDHEN and SYDVKM. The CDR3 spells CASSQTSGLYEQYF. The CDR3 DNA is TGTGCCAGCAGCCAGACTAGCGGGCTCTACGAGCAGTACTTC.

The rearrangement links TRBV29-1 to TRBJ1-5; 9 bases line up with TRBD1. The trim removed 7 bases at V and 11 bases at J, leaving 6 bases unmatched. Germline loops: CDR1 SQVTM, CDR2 ANQGSEA. The CDR3 length is 11 residues. The CDR3 nucleotides are TGCAGCGCCCGACAGGGGGTAGCCCAGCATTTT. Its protein is CSARQGVAQHF.

The gene calls are TRBV6-4 and TRBJ2-2, with D perhaps matching TRBD2 (6 bases). Germline V gene lookup returns CDR1 MRHNA and CDR2 SNTAGT. Trimming cost V 2 bases and J 0 bases, with 10 bases left between them. This CDR3 has 16 residues. This CDR3 reads CASSDSPSANTGELFF. The CDR3 DNA reads TGTGCCAGCAGTGACAGTCCTAGCGCGAACACCGGGGAGCTGTTTTTT.

This clone showed up just a few times. This rearrangement joins TRBV19 to TRBJ1-5, with no clear D. The CDR3 contains 14 residues. Looked up from germline, CDR1 is LNHDA and CDR2 is SQIVND (reference sequence). V dropped 3 bases and J dropped 5 bases, with 11 bases sitting between them. CDR3: CASSMVAPHQPQHF. CDR3 DNA: TGTGCCAGTAGTATGGTAGCACCTCATCAGCCCCAGCATTTT.

V usage is TRBV29-1 and J usage is TRBJ2-7; 8 positions agree with TRBD1. This CDR3 contains 13 residues. The germline CDR1 and CDR2 sequences are SQVTM and ANQGSEA. With 8 bases clipped from V and 2 bases from J, the junction kept 8 bases outside the gene matches. The CDR3 DNA follows: TGCAGCATATCGACAGGGGCGGCCTACGAGCAGTACTTC. Translation gives CSISTGAAYEQYF.

This clone was recorded only once. The chain joins TRBV29-1 to TRBJ2-1; 9 bases are a match to TRBD1. The J segment lost 6 bases and the V segment lost 7 bases, leaving 10 bases of the junction unmatched. The CDR3 runs to 14 residues. The germline gives CDR1 SQVTM, CDR2 ANQGSEA. CDR3 protein: CSARSRDRANEQFF. In DNA form, the CDR3 reads TGCAGCGCCCGAAGCCGGGACAGGGCCAATGAGCAGTTCTTC.

The gene calls are TRBV14 and TRBJ2-3; D possibly corresponds to TRBD2 (6 bases). The length of the CDR3 is 12 residues. V lost 3 bases and J 9 bases, leaving 10 bases between the germline ends. From germline, CDR1 is SGHDN and CDR2 FVKESK. For the CDR3, the DNA is TGTGCCAGCAGCCACCCCGCGGGAACGCAGTATTTT. The encoded protein is CASSHPAGTQYF.

This clone was seen a handful of times. The CDR3 sequence is CASSSRDRGTSGRQDTQYF. The CDR3, as DNA: TGTGCCAGCAGCTCCCGGGACAGGGGGACTAGCGGGAGGCAAGATACGCAGTATTTT. This chain joins TRBV7-9 and TRBJ2-3; TRBD2 matches at 15 bases. This CDR3 is 19 amino acids long. CDR1 is SEHNR, CDR2 FQNEAQ, per germline (reference sequence). V lost 4 bases and J lost 5; bases outside the gene matches: 13.

The count of this clone is one. The chain joins TRBV5-1 to TRBJ2-2, with 8 bases aligning to TRBD1. The J segment lost 4 bases and the V segment lost 3 bases, leaving 8 bases of the junction unmatched. In germline, CDR1 is SGHRS, CDR2 YFSETQ. This CDR3 has 16 residues. The CDR3 here is CASSSGQGWSTGELFF. CDR3 bases: TGCGCCAGCAGCTCAGGACAGGGTTGGAGCACCGGGGAGCTGTTTTTT.

The J gene is TRBJ2-1, the V gene TRBV19; the D gene is possibly TRBD2 (5 bases). Germline V gene lookup returns CDR1 LNHDA and CDR2 SQIVND (reference sequence). The CDR3 covers 16 residues. Trimming removed 1 base at V and 8 bases at J, with 18 bases between. The chain's CDR3 is CASSIAGSPRGYEQFF. CDR3 coding DNA: TGTGCCAGTAGTATAGCTGGGAGCCCTAGAGGGTATGAGCAGTTCTTC.

The rearrangement joins TRBV7-2 to TRBJ2-7; a possible D gene is TRBD2 (5 bases). Germline-derived CDR1 and CDR2 are SGHTA and FQGNSA. CDR3 size: 14 residues. V lost 5 bases, J lost 1 base, and 12 bases lay in between. DNA for the CDR3: TGTGCCAGCAGCCTGGAGGACTTTTCCTACGAGCAGTACTTC. Translating it yields CASSLEDFSYEQYF.

The chain combines TRBV7-8 with TRBJ2-1, with TRBD2 identical over 8 bases. CDR1 and CDR2 (germline): SGHVS, FQNEAQ. This CDR3 region has 12 residues. V lost 5 bases and J lost 15; bases outside the gene matches: 9. Written as DNA, the CDR3 is TGTGCCAGCAGCCCCACCAGGACTAGCCCGTTCTTC. As protein: CASSPTRTSPFF. The entire variable domain, with the rest obtained from reference TRBV7-8 and TRBJ2-1, is as follows: GAGVSQSPRYKVAKRGQDVALRCDPISGHVSLFWYQQALGQGPEFLTYFQNEAQLDKSGLPSDRFFAERPEGSVSTLKIQRTQQEDSAVYLCASSPTRTSPFFGPGTRLTVL.